The sequence of this TCR beta chain was determined in a study of CD8+ T cells in alopecia areata. This clone was observed once. Sample treatment: oral pan-JAK inhibitor, 5-10 mg twice daily. T lymphocytes (CD4+ and CD8+) were sorted from PBMCs. Germline CDR1 GTSNPN, CDR2 SVGIG (reference sequence). The V end lost 0 bases, the J end lost 5 bases, and 12 bases lay between the germline ends. The CDR3 is 14 amino acids. Extraction and reverse transcription of RNA yielded cDNA as the sequencing template. TCRdb keeps only in-frame clones here, not all; method: immunoSEQ multiplex PCR. The table records some 200,000 clones, roughly three fifths of them present only once.

The specimen was CD4+ T cells sorted from blood, collected at week 4, from a patient treated with tofacitinib. This clonotype was sampled from a human donor with alopecia areata. This chain connects TRBV30 to TRBJ2-3, with D possibly matching TRBD1 (6 bases). The CDR3 here is CAWSVSGGRDTQYF. DNA of the CDR3: TGTGCCTGGAGTGTCTCTGGGGGCAGAGATACGCAGTATTTT.